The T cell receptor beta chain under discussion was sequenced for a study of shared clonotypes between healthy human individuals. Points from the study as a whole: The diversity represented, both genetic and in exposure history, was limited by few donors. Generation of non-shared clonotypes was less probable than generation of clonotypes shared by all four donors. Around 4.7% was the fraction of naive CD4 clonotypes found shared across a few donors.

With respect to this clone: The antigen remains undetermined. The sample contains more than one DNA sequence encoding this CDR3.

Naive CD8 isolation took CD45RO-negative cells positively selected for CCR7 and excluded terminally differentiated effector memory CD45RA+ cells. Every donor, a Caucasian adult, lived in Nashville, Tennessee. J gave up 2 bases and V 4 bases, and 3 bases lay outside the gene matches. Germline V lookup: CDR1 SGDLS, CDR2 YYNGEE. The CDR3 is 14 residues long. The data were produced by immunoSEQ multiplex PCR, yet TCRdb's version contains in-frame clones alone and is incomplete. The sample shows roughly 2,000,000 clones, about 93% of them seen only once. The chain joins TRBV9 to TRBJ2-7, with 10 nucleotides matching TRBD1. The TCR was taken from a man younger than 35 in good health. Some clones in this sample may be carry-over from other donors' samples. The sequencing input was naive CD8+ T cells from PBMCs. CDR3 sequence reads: CASSPGQGTYEQYF. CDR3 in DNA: TGTGCCAGCAGCCCGGGACAGGGGACCTACGAGCAGTACTTC.